The 26 T cell receptor beta chains listed next were all sequenced from one sample in a study of T cell repertoires in cytomegalovirus infection. TCRdb reprocessed the reads with MiXCR, giving one entry per CDR3 protein. The table shows about 530,000 distinct CDR3 sequences, with approximately 26% occurring only once. The source material was PBMCs. These receptors all come from a human donor in good health (CMV status not recorded). Some clones in this sample may be carry-over from other donors' samples.

This clonotype was observed a few times. This chain joins TRBV28 and TRBJ2-7, with D unclear. Deletions cut 3 bases from V and 6 bases from J, with 12 bases between. The CDR3 is 13 residues long. Germline loops: CDR1 MDHEN, CDR2 SYDVKM. CDR3 nucleotides: TGTGCCAGCAGTTTTCCGCCCACCCCCGAGCAGTACTTC. Its protein is CASSFPPTPEQYF. Full variable domain (outside the CDR3, taken from reference TRBV28 and TRBJ2-7): DVKVTQSSRYLVKRTGEKVFLECVQDMDHENMFWYRQDPGLGLRLIYFSYDVKMKEKGDIPEGYSVSREKKERFSLILESASTNQTSMYLCASSFPPTPEQYFGPGTRLTVT.

In its sample, this clonotype was seen a few times. J is TRBJ1-4 and V is TRBV11-2; D is perhaps TRBD1 (5 bases). The germline V and J ends were trimmed by 2 bases and 5 bases, with 6 bases remaining between them. The CDR3 runs to 13 residues. From germline, CDR1 is SGHAT and CDR2 FQNNGV. For the CDR3, the DNA is TGTGCCAGCAGCTTACCAGGGAATGAAAAACTGTTTTTT. It codes for CASSLPGNEKLFF. The full variable domain, in which reference TRBV11-2 and TRBJ1-4 provide the parts outside the CDR3, is EAGVAQSPRYKIIEKRQSVAFWCNPISGHATLYWYQQILGQGPKLLIQFQNNGVVDDSQLPKDRFSAERLKGVDSTLKIQPAKLEDSAVYLCASSLPGNEKLFFGSGTQLSVL.

V is TRBV12-3 or TRBV12-4 and J is TRBJ2-1, with TRBD2 as a possible D gene (5 bases). V dropped 6 bases and J dropped 7 bases, with 13 bases sitting between them. CDR3 length: 13 amino acids. Here the CDR3 reads CASSRRSGNEQFF. In nucleotides, the CDR3 is TGTGCCAGCAGCCGCCGTTCGGGAAATGAGCAGTTCTTC.

The genes are TRBV7-2 and TRBJ2-3, with D unclear. The V and J ends lost 0 bases and 2 bases respectively, with 12 bases between them. The CDR3 totals 16 residues. The germline CDR1 and CDR2 sequences are SGHTA and FQGNSA. Written as DNA, the CDR3 is TGTGCCAGCAGCTTAGCCCCAGTACAGCCCACAGATACGCAGTATTTT. This gives the protein CASSLAPVQPTDTQYF.

This clonotype was seen a single time. The chain recombines TRBV19 with TRBJ2-1; TRBD1 or TRBD2 may be the D gene (6 bases each). CDR1 and CDR2 (germline): LNHDA, SQIVND (reference sequence). There are 14 residues in the CDR3. V was pared by 11 bases and J by 2 bases, with 16 bases between. For the CDR3, the DNA is TGTGCCTCAGGGGTGCGGGGTCCCTACAATGAGCAGTTCTTC. Amino acid sequence: CASGVRGPYNEQFF. The full variable domain, rest sourced from reference TRBV19 and TRBJ2-1, is DGGITQSPKYLFRKEGQNVTLSCEQNLNHDAMYWYRQDPGQGLRLIYYSQIVNDFQKGDIAEGYSVSREKKESFPLTVTSAQKNPTAFYLCASGVRGPYNEQFFGPGTRLTVL.

The rearrangement joins TRBV6-5 to TRBJ1-3; perhaps TRBD1 as D (5 bases). The ends were cut back, 0 bases at V and 3 bases at J, with 18 bases in the middle. Germline lookup yields CDR1 MNHEY and CDR2 SVGAGI. This CDR3 region has 18 residues. DNA of the CDR3: TGTGCCAGCAGTTACTCCTACGACAGTCTCTCTGTTGGAAACACCATATATTTT. Protein: CASSYSYDSLSVGNTIYF.

V usage is TRBV6-1 and J usage is TRBJ2-3, with 7 bases lining up with TRBD2. The CDR3 runs to 15 residues. CDR1 MNHNS and CDR2 SASEGT come from the germline V gene. The trim removed 4 bases at V and 6 bases at J, leaving 10 bases unmatched. The CDR3 sequence: CASSVLGLGGDTQYF. The DNA of the CDR3 is TGTGCCAGCAGTGTCTTAGGTCTGGGGGGGGATACGCAGTATTTT.

The V and J genes are TRBV12-3 or TRBV12-4 and TRBJ1-5; TRBD1 matches 8 bases. The CDR3 is made up of 16 amino acids. V was pared by 4 bases and J by 0 bases, with 5 bases of the junction left unmatched. The chain's CDR3 is CASSSGQGRSNQPQHF. The DNA for the CDR3 is TGTGCCAGCAGTTCAGGACAGGGTCGTAGCAATCAGCCCCAGCATTTT.

The chain uses TRBV28 and TRBJ2-1, with 8 bases matching TRBD2. V shed 6 bases, J shed 5 bases, and the junction held 9 bases outside the gene matches. The CDR3 consists of 15 residues. Germline loops: CDR1 MDHEN, CDR2 SYDVKM. The CDR3 bases are TGTGCCAGCAGCCTCCCCGGGGGGGAAAACAATGAGCAGTTCTTC. Translation gives CASSLPGGENNEQFF.

This clonotype has ten or more counts. The chain links TRBV7-2 to TRBJ2-1; 11 nucleotides agree with TRBD2. Germline-derived CDR1 and CDR2 are SGHTA and FQGNSA. Losses at the gene ends were 6 bases for V and 6 bases for J; bases not matched to a gene: 7. This CDR3 has 15 amino acids. CDR3 sequence reads: CASSRLAGGGNEQFF. The CDR3, as DNA: TGTGCCAGCAGTCGGCTAGCGGGAGGAGGCAATGAGCAGTTCTTC.

The rearrangement links TRBV19 to TRBJ2-1; D is possibly TRBD1 (5 bases). Germline CDR1 reads LNHDA; CDR2 reads SQIVND (reference sequence). The CDR3 extends over 11 amino acids. The V end was cut by 9 bases, the J end by 7 bases, with 10 bases between. The CDR3: CASTDSNEQFF. The CDR3 DNA sequence: TGTGCCAGCACCGACAGTAATGAGCAGTTCTTC.

V gene TRBV12-3 or TRBV12-4 combines with J gene TRBJ2-1; 8 nucleotides match TRBD2. The CDR3 runs 15 residues. With V trimmed by 5 bases and J by 8 bases, 11 bases remained unmatched. DNA for the CDR3: TGTGCCAGCAGTGGTTCGGGACTAGGATACGATGAGCAGTTCTTC. Encoded protein: CASSGSGLGYDEQFF.

The chain recombines TRBV20-1 with TRBJ1-1; no definite D call. CDR3 length equals 9 residues. V lost 6 bases and J lost 4, with 3 bases in between. CDR1 and CDR2 from the germline V gene are DFQATT and SNEGSKA (reference sequence). This chain's CDR3 is CSAGTEAFF. The CDR3 DNA is TGCAGTGCAGGCACTGAAGCTTTCTTT.

This clonotype was seen more than once but under ten times. This chain uses TRBV7-9 with TRBJ1-2; 8 bases fit TRBD1. J was trimmed by 7 bases and V by 5 bases; bases with no gene match: 3. Looked up from germline, CDR1 is SEHNR and CDR2 is FQNEAQ (reference sequence). The CDR3 spans 12 residues. The chain's CDR3 is CASSQQGGGYTF. The CDR3 region has the DNA TGTGCCAGCAGCCAACAGGGGGGTGGCTACACCTTC.

This clonotype occurred a few times. The CDR3 nucleotides read TGTGCCAGCAGCTTAGGTTGGTCGGTTTCCAACTATGGCTACACCTTC. The encoded protein is CASSLGWSVSNYGYTF. V gene TRBV7-2 combines with J gene TRBJ1-2, with D unclear. Between the trimmed V and J ends, which lost 1 base and 2 bases, there was a span of 14 bases. Germline V gene sequence: CDR1 SGHTA, CDR2 FQGNSA. This CDR3 spans 16 amino acids.

This clonotype was detected only a few times. This chain connects TRBV6-4 to TRBJ2-1, with 13 bases aligning to TRBD2. Germline V gene sequence: CDR1 MRHNA, CDR2 SNTAGT. The length of the CDR3 is 17 residues. V lost 3 bases and J lost 10; bases outside the gene matches: 12. CDR3 in amino acids: CASSERPTGLAGDEQFF. CDR3 sequence (DNA): TGTGCCAGCAGTGAGCGTCCAACAGGACTAGCGGGAGACGAGCAGTTCTTC.

This clonotype was counted only a few times. CDR3 nucleotides: TGTGCCAGCAGCCATCCGGGGACAGCCGAGACCCAGTACTTC. Translation: CASSHPGTAETQYF. The V and J genes are TRBV5-4 and TRBJ2-5; 7 bases line up with TRBD1. The germline V gene has CDR1 SGHNT and CDR2 YYREEE (reference sequence). This CDR3 is built from 14 residues. Germline trimming cut 4 bases from V and 5 bases from J; bases unmatched to any gene: 8.

This clonotype showed up just a few times. V gene TRBV5-1 combines with J gene TRBJ1-1; TRBD1 is a possible D gene (5 bases). Germline assignment: CDR1 SGHRS and CDR2 YFSETQ. The CDR3 contains 14 residues. Trimming took 2 bases from V and 1 from J, leaving 9 bases between them. The CDR3 bases are TGCGCCAGCAGCTTCTCGGGGGAGAACACTGAAGCTTTCTTT. It specifies CASSFSGENTEAFF.

The rearrangement uses TRBV10-3 and TRBJ2-3; D gene unclear. V dropped 4 bases and J dropped 7 bases, with 12 bases sitting between them. This CDR3 is 13 amino acids long. Germline V CDR1 and CDR2: ENHRY, SYGVKD. The DNA of the CDR3 is TGTGCCATCAGTGGGCAGTCATCCAATACGCAGTATTTT. Protein: CAISGQSSNTQYF.

There are many counts of this clonotype. The chain links TRBV7-2 to TRBJ2-1; D may correspond to TRBD1 or TRBD2 (5 bases each). Germline CDR1 is SGHTA and CDR2 is FQGNSA. The V end lost 5 bases, the J end lost 3 bases, and 14 bases lay between the germline ends. The CDR3 extends over 15 amino acids. The CDR3 bases are TGTGCCAGCAGCCGCCTTAAGGGGAGCTACAATGAGCAGTTCTTC. Translated: CASSRLKGSYNEQFF. Supplemented by reference TRBV7-2 and TRBJ2-1, the full variable domain reads GAGVSQSPSNKVTEKGKDVELRCDPISGHTALYWYRQSLGQGLEFLIYFQGNSAPDKSGLPSDRFSAERTGGSVSTLTIQRTQQEDSAVYLCASSRLKGSYNEQFFGPGTRLTVL.

This clonotype was observed at least ten times. This rearrangement joins TRBV11-2 to TRBJ2-5; no reliable D call. Germline CDR1 is SGHAT and CDR2 is FQNNGV. The V end was cut by 8 bases, the J end by 2 bases, with 6 bases between. The CDR3 is made up of 11 amino acids. CDR3 sequence (DNA): TGTGCCAGCGGACCTCAAGAGACCCAGTACTTC. Residues: CASGPQETQYF.

Concerning this clonotype: A much more abundant neighbour one base away suggests this may be a read error. The V gene is TRBV7-6, the J gene TRBJ2-1; D is uncertain. Germline CDR1 and CDR2: SGHVS and FNYEAQ. V dropped 1 base and J dropped 10 bases, with 2 bases sitting between them. This CDR3 region has 10 residues. In DNA form, the CDR3 reads TGTGCCAGCAGCTTAGAGGAGCAGTTCTTC. Translated: CASSLEEQFF.

The chain has TRBV4-3 and TRBJ2-1, with D maybe TRBD1 (5 bases). Germline V lookup: CDR1 LGHNA, CDR2 YSLEER. The CDR3 spans 14 residues. Deletions cut 0 bases from V and 4 bases from J, with 7 bases between. CDR3 region: CASSQEGLYNEQFF. DNA of the CDR3: TGCGCCAGCAGCCAAGAGGGGCTGTACAATGAGCAGTTCTTC.

This clonotype was seen ten or more times. This chain links TRBV6-2 or TRBV6-3 with TRBJ2-7; TRBD1 matches 7 bases. CDR3 length: 13 amino acids. Germline V gives CDR1 MNHEY, CDR2 SVGEGT. V trimming: 4 bases; J trimming: 3 bases; junction bases outside the gene matches: 3. This chain's CDR3 is CASSSQGSYEQYV. CDR3 DNA sequence: TGTGCCAGCAGTTCACAGGGGAGCTACGAGCAGTACGTC.

This clonotype was counted many times. The V call is TRBV12-3 or TRBV12-4, the J call TRBJ2-1; 11 bases map to TRBD2. The CDR3 is made up of 16 amino acids. J gave up 13 bases and V 6 bases, and 17 bases lay outside the gene matches. CDR3 residues: CASRPNLAGGPNPQFF. The CDR3 coding sequence is TGTGCCAGCAGACCAAATCTAGCGGGAGGCCCCAATCCACAGTTCTTC.

The chain employs TRBV7-9 and TRBJ2-7; D remains unclear. The germline gives CDR1 SEHNR, CDR2 FQNEAQ (reference sequence). The germline V and J ends were trimmed by 4 bases and 7 bases, with 14 bases remaining between them. CDR3 length equals 13 residues. The CDR3 nucleotides are TGTGCCAGCAGCTACGCCCCGCTGCTGGAGCAGTACTTC. This encodes CASSYAPLLEQYF.